This T cell receptor (beta chain) appears in the sequencing data of a study of cytomegalovirus exposure and HLA in healthy donors. Though probably carrying unrecorded immune exposures, donors were nominally healthy at sampling. General study findings and limits: Across HLA loci, a later analysis found differing TCR association rates, with DRB1 most and HLA-C fewest.

This clone was recorded a few times. Its antigen is currently unknown. The PCR had 60 Vbeta and 13 Jbeta primers. Only in-frame clones appear in the TCRdb table, and some are missing; sequencing was by immunoSEQ multiplex PCR. The data contain under 250,000 clones, around 73% of them singletons. Trimming removed 6 bases at V and 0 bases at J, with 12 bases between. The CDR3 is 15 residues long. CDR1 and CDR2 from the germline V gene are MNHEY and SVGAGI. This receptor was obtained from a male donor in good health and CMV-seronegative. What was sequenced was PBMCs. V is TRBV6-5 and J is TRBJ1-5; D call uncertain. This chain's CDR3 is CASSEVGYSNQPQHF. CDR3 coding DNA: TGTGCCAGCAGCGAGGTCGGCTATAGCAATCAGCCCCAGCATTTT.